The following is a T cell receptor beta chain sequence with its context. Its matching antigen is unknown. Sequencing was performed with immunoSEQ multiplex PCR; in TCRdb, only in-frame clones are kept and a portion is missing. The sample records 100,000 to 110,000 clones, about 91% being singletons. This sample is drawn from a study of OX40 agonist ivuxolimab in advanced cancers. On the study more broadly: Partial responses were recorded for three patients, including one with hepatocellular carcinoma and two with cutaneous melanoma.

This CDR3 region has 20 residues. J gave up 2 bases and V 3 bases, and 16 bases lay outside the gene matches. Germline values: CDR1 LNHDA, CDR2 SQIVND (reference sequence). The study, taken as a whole, reports: Clonal expansion was seen in CD4+ and CD8+ blood T cells by week 6 at 0.1 to 3.0 mg/kg. Some nonresponders additionally presented with little normalized T-cell clonal expansion.

The receptor was derived from an adult with an advanced solid tumor such as melanoma, head and neck, liver or kidney cancer. This sequence joins TRBV19 and TRBJ2-1; 10 bases are shared with TRBD2. The sequencing here drew on CD4+ or CD8+ T cells sorted from blood, taken in a trial of the OX40 agonist ivuxolimab. CDR3: CASSMGLAGVRSSTYNEQFF. The CDR3 nucleotides are TGTGCCAGTAGTATGGGGCTAGCGGGAGTCCGCTCCTCAACCTACAATGAGCAGTTCTTC.